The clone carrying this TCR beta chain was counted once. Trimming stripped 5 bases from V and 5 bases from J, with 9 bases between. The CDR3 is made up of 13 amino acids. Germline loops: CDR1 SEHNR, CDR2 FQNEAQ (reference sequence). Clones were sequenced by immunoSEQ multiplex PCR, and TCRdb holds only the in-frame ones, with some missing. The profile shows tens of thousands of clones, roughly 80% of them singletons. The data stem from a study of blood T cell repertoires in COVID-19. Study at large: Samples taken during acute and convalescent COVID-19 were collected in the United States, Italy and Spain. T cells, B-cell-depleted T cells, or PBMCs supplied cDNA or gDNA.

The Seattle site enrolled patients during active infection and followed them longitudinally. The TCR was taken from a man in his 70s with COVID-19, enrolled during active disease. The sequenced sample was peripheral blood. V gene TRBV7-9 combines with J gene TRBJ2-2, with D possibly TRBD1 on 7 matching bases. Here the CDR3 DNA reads TGTGCCAGCAGCCCAGGGGGGACCGGGGAGCTGTTTTTT. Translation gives CASSPGGTGELFF.